The next 30 T cell receptor beta chains were all read from a single sample in a study of T cell clonality in common variable immunodeficiency. Profiled with immunoSEQ multiplex PCR; TCRdb holds only in-frame clones, not every one. This sample carries under 50,000 clones and no singletons, and about 0.66% goes to the top ten. The sequencing sample was made of peripheral blood mononuclear cells. The source is a person aged 18 to 70 in good health.

This clone was detected ten times or more. The read comes to an end 3 residues before the CDR3 does, leaving the germline J gene to fill in the end. The chain is built from TRBV28 and TRBJ1-5; 7 bases line up with TRBD1. V dropped 10 bases and J dropped 6; count of bases not matched to a gene: 12. Germline values: CDR1 MDHEN, CDR2 SYDVKM. CDR3 length equals 14 residues. CDR3: CATGGQEKGQPQHF. The CDR3 bases that were read are TGTGCCACCGGAGGACAGGAGAAGGGTCAGCCC.

This clone occurred many times. The DNA ends 3 residues before the CDR3 does, and the rest of the CDR3 is filled in from the germline J gene. The chain links TRBV15 to TRBJ1-3; 9 positions agree with TRBD1. J gave up 6 bases and V 4 bases, and 4 bases lay outside the gene matches. CDR3 length: 14 residues. CDR1 and CDR2 from the germline V gene are LNHNV and YYDKDF (reference sequence). CDR3 DNA (partial): TGTGCCACCAGCACCGGGACAGGGACAAACACC. It translates to CATSTGTGTNT. In full, the CDR3 is CATSTGTGTNTIYF.

This clone showed up many times. Read coverage stops 3 residues before the CDR3 terminus; the germline J gene supplies the remainder. V is TRBV6-1 and J is TRBJ1-4; the match to TRBD1 covers 10 bases. Per germline, CDR1 MNHNS and CDR2 SASEGT. V dropped 3 bases and J dropped 7; count of bases not matched to a gene: 2. The length of the CDR3 is 14 residues. Here the CDR3 reads CASSEGQGFEKLFF. CDR3 bases read: TGTGCCAGCAGTGAGGGACAGGGGTTTGAAAAA.

Many counts were recorded for this clone. CDR3 DNA, as far as it was read: TGCGCCAGCAGCTTTATGTCAGAGAACACTGAA. It codes for CASSFMSENTE. The whole CDR3 sequence reads CASSFMSENTEAFF. The chain employs TRBV5-1 and TRBJ1-1; D is undetermined. The read finishes 3 residues shy of the CDR3 end, and the germline J gene is used to complete it. Germline assignment: CDR1 SGHRS and CDR2 YFSETQ. The CDR3 sequence is 14 residues long. Trimming stripped 2 bases from V and 1 base from J, with 9 bases between.

This clone has a handful of counts. The CDR3 end is not reached by the read, which stops 3 residues before it; the germline J gene fills it in. The V call is TRBV7-2, the J call TRBJ1-5, with 12 bases matching TRBD1. Germline loops: CDR1 SGHTA, CDR2 FQGNSA. CDR3 length: 17 residues. The covered CDR3 bases are TGTGCAAGTCGCTTAGCGGGGGACAGGGGGCGAGTCTTACCC. It is translated as CASRLAGDRGRVLP. The entire CDR3 is CASRLAGDRGRVLPQHF.

In its sample, this clone was seen many times. The read ends 3 residues early relative to the CDR3; the germline J gene fills the gap. The V gene is TRBV7-6, the J gene TRBJ1-3; D unresolved. The CDR3 spans 16 residues. Germline V gives CDR1 SGHVS, CDR2 FNYEAQ. The germline V and J ends were trimmed by 0 bases and 3 bases, with 12 bases remaining between them. CDR3 sequence: CASSLAPRGSGNTIYF. The part of the CDR3 DNA that was read is TGTGCCAGCAGCTTAGCCCCACGGGGTAGTGGAAACACC.

This clone has at least ten counts. The CDR3 is cut off 3 residues early in the read; its end comes from the germline J gene. This sequence joins TRBV20-1 and TRBJ2-1; 8 bases map to TRBD1. The junction had 3 bases not matched to a gene; V was cut back by 0 bases and J by 2 bases. Germline loops: CDR1 DFQATT, CDR2 SNEGSKA (reference sequence). This CDR3 spans 15 amino acids. The sequenced part of the CDR3 DNA is TGCAGTGCTAGAGATTGGGACAGGCCCTACAATGAG. Its translation is CSARDWDRPYNE. The whole CDR3 region reads CSARDWDRPYNEQFF.

This clone has at least ten counts. Read data end 3 residues before the CDR3 end; the end is taken from the germline J gene. The rearrangement joins TRBV5-5 to TRBJ1-2; D call uncertain. Deletions cut 2 bases from V and 4 bases from J, with 12 bases between. Germline CDR1 and CDR2: SGHKS and YYEKEE (reference sequence). There are 14 residues in the CDR3. The sequenced part of the CDR3 DNA is TGTGCCAGCAGCTTACGGTTCCCGAGCTATGGC. Translated, it gives CASSLRFPSYG. The full CDR3 is CASSLRFPSYGYTF.

In its sample, this clone was seen many times. The missing CDR3 end, 3 residues past where the read stops, is filled in from the germline J gene. The V gene is TRBV2, the J gene TRBJ1-2; TRBD1 aligns across 11 bases. From germline, CDR1 is SNHLY and CDR2 FYNNEI. This CDR3 region has 13 residues. The CDR3 is CASRPGQGDGYTF. CDR3 DNA (partial): TGTGCCAGCAGACCGGGACAGGGGGACGGC. Variable domain in full (rest from reference TRBV2 and TRBJ1-2): EPEVTQTPSHQVTQMGQEVILRCVPISNHLYFYWYRQILGQKVEFLVSFYNNEISEKSEIFDDQFSVERPDGSNFTLKIRSTKLEDSAMYFCASRPGQGDGYTFGSGTRLTVV.

This clone was seen many times. The CDR3 sequence: CASSSGTGPGYEQYF. The CDR3 DNA, read in part, is TGTGCCAGCAGCTCCGGGACAGGCCCCGGATACGAG. The chain is built from TRBV7-9 and TRBJ2-7; the match to TRBD1 covers 8 bases. The CDR3 end falls 3 residues outside the read, so it is completed with the germline J gene. This CDR3 spans 15 amino acids. Germline CDR1 and CDR2: SEHNR and FQNEAQ (reference sequence). Trimming removed 4 bases from V and 4 bases from J; junction bases left unmatched: 9.

Remarks on this clone: With the read ending 3 residues before the CDR3 end, the germline J gene is used to fill in that end. V usage is TRBV18 and J usage is TRBJ1-5, with 11 bases lining up with TRBD1. Germline V lookup: CDR1 KGHSH, CDR2 LQKENI. After removal of 6 bases from V and 5 bases from J, the junction contained 9 bases not matched to a gene. The CDR3 is 16 residues long. The chain's CDR3 is CASSLRRGQGDQPQHF. Incomplete CDR3 DNA: TGTGCCAGCTCGCTCAGAAGGGGACAGGGGGATCAGCCC.

This clone was detected ten times or more. The read ends 3 residues early relative to the CDR3; the germline J gene fills the gap. The V and J genes are TRBV6-2 or TRBV6-3 and TRBJ2-1, with TRBD2 matching 7 bases. The junction had 8 bases not matched to a gene; V was cut back by 6 bases and J by 6 bases. Germline CDR1 MNHEY, CDR2 SVGEGT. The length of the CDR3 is 14 residues. CDR3 bases read: TGTGCCAGCAGAACGGGGGGAATTGTCAATGAG. It specifies CASRTGGIVNE. The full CDR3 sequence reads CASRTGGIVNEQFF.

This clone was recorded at least ten times. CDR3 amino acids: CASSAGTGENSPLHF. The part of the CDR3 DNA that was read is TGTGCCAGCAGTGCCGGGACAGGGGAGAATTCACCC. The chain couples TRBV12-3 or TRBV12-4 to TRBJ1-6; 10 bases match TRBD1. The read terminates 3 residues ahead of where the CDR3 ends, so the germline J gene completes it. This CDR3 contains 15 residues. Trimming cost V 5 bases and J 7 bases; bases outside gene matches: 5.

In this sample, this clone turned up many times. The read is 3 residues too short to cover the CDR3 end, so that end is filled in from the germline J gene. The chain combines TRBV20-1 with TRBJ2-1; 11 nucleotides match TRBD2. V lost 3 bases and J lost 4; bases outside the gene matches: 14. Germline CDR1 is DFQATT and CDR2 is SNEGSKA (reference sequence). This CDR3 comprises 18 residues. The CDR3 sequence is CSARPRLAGGNRYNEQFF. The part of the CDR3 DNA that was read is TGCAGTGCTAGGCCTCGGCTAGCGGGAGGAAATCGATACAATGAG.

This clone was counted at least ten times. The observed sequence ends 3 residues before the CDR3 terminus, with the missing tail filled in from the germline J gene. The V gene is TRBV7-9, the J gene TRBJ2-2, with 9 positions matching TRBD1. Germline assignment: CDR1 SEHNR and CDR2 FQNEAQ (reference sequence). This CDR3 is built from 15 residues. V trimming: 5 bases; J trimming: 7 bases; junction bases outside the gene matches: 8. The CDR3 loop reads CASSPRTGVVGELFF. The covered CDR3 bases are TGTGCCAGCAGCCCACGGACAGGGGTGGTCGGGGAG.

This clone was found many times. The CDR3 here is CASSNRPGVTDTQYF. Partial CDR3 DNA: TGCGCCAGCAGCAATAGACCAGGGGTCACAGATACG. The genes are TRBV5-1 and TRBJ2-3; D is possibly TRBD1 (6 bases). The read finishes 3 residues shy of the CDR3 end, and the germline J gene is used to complete it. There are 15 residues in the CDR3. CDR1 is SGHRS, CDR2 YFSETQ, per germline. Trimming removed 4 bases from V and 2 bases from J, with 14 bases in between.

This clone was seen many times. The missing CDR3 end, 3 residues past where the read stops, is filled in from the germline J gene. The rearrangement uses TRBV7-9 and TRBJ2-1, with TRBD2 matching over 9 bases. After removal of 5 bases from V and 6 bases from J, the junction contained 8 bases not matched to a gene. Per the germline V gene, CDR1 is SEHNR and CDR2 is FQNEAQ (reference sequence). The CDR3 contains 15 residues. The CDR3: CASSATSGRINEQFF. The CDR3 bases that were read are TGTGCCAGCAGCGCAACTAGCGGGCGCATCAATGAG.

Worth noting for this clone: The read finishes 3 residues shy of the CDR3 end, and the germline J gene is used to complete it. This sequence joins TRBV5-1 and TRBJ2-5, with 14 bases aligning to TRBD2. CDR1 is SGHRS, CDR2 YFSETQ, per germline. With 0 bases clipped from V and 3 bases from J, the junction kept 7 bases outside the gene matches. The CDR3 covers 18 residues. CDR3 DNA (partial): TGCGCCAGCAGCTTGGTATCAGGGGGACTAGCGGGGGAAGAGACC. This sequence encodes CASSLVSGGLAGEET. The CDR3 as a whole reads CASSLVSGGLAGEETQYF.

This clone was recorded many times. Sequencing ends 3 residues short of the CDR3 end; the germline J gene provides the rest. This sequence joins TRBV6-1 and TRBJ1-3; no reliable D call. The CDR3 has 14 amino acids. CDR1 MNHNS and CDR2 SASEGT come from the germline V gene. The germline V and J ends were trimmed by 4 bases and 0 bases, with 7 bases remaining between them. The CDR3 DNA, read in part, is TGTGCCAGCAGTGGAGGTGGCTCTGGAAACACC. Its protein product is CASSGGGSGNT. The full CDR3 sequence reads CASSGGGSGNTIYF.

This clone has a count of ten or more. The read terminates 3 residues ahead of where the CDR3 ends, so the germline J gene completes it. The rearrangement links TRBV30 to TRBJ1-4, with no clear D. V lost 5 bases and J 8 bases, leaving 9 bases between the germline ends. CDR1 is GTSNPN and CDR2 is SVGIG in the germline V gene (reference sequence). This CDR3 is built from 11 residues. The DNA read from the CDR3 is TGTGCCTGGGCGGAACGGGAAAAA. Translation gives CAWAEREK. The complete CDR3 reads CAWAEREKLFF.

Ten or more counts support this clone. The read terminates 3 residues before the CDR3 end, so the remaining end is supplied by the germline J gene. This chain uses TRBV5-1 with TRBJ1-4, with TRBD1 identical over 7 bases. Germline V gene sequence: CDR1 SGHRS, CDR2 YFSETQ. Unmatched junction bases numbered 4, after V lost 0 bases and J lost 8 bases. This CDR3 is built from 14 residues. The sequenced part of the CDR3 DNA is TGCGCCAGCAGCTTGGGACAGGGAGACGAAAAA. This translates into CASSLGQGDEK. The CDR3 in its entirety is CASSLGQGDEKLFF.

This clone has at least ten counts. The CDR3 extends 3 residues past the end of the read, so its final part is completed from the germline J gene. This chain uses TRBV3-1 (or the pseudogene TRBV3-2) with TRBJ1-2; 10 bases fit TRBD1. Germline V lookup: CDR1 LGHDT, CDR2 YNNKEL (reference sequence). The CDR3 is 17 amino acids. With V trimmed by 0 bases and J by 4 bases, 8 bases remained unmatched. The CDR3 loop is CASSQEGWDRGRYGYTF. The sequenced CDR3 bases are TGTGCCAGCAGCCAAGAGGGGTGGGACAGGGGACGCTATGGC.

Ten or more counts support this clone. The CDR3 end is not reached by the read, which stops 3 residues before it; the germline J gene fills it in. V gene TRBV29-1 combines with J gene TRBJ1-2; 9 nucleotides line up with TRBD1. Unmatched junction bases numbered 4, after V lost 6 bases and J lost 2 bases. From germline, CDR1 is SQVTM and CDR2 ANQGSEA. This CDR3 is built from 13 residues. This CDR3 is CSVGGQGNYGYTF. CDR3 DNA, as far as it was read: TGCAGCGTCGGCGGACAGGGGAACTATGGC.

This clone has at least ten counts. Sequencing ends 3 residues short of the CDR3 end; the germline J gene provides the rest. The V and J genes are TRBV10-1 and TRBJ1-1, with 9 bases aligning to TRBD1. The CDR3 covers 13 residues. CDR1 and CDR2 from the germline V gene are WNHNN and SYGVQD (reference sequence). CDR3 DNA, as far as it was read: TGCGCCAGCAGCACCGGGACAGGGTCCGAA. Encoded protein: CASSTGTGSE. Given in full, the CDR3 is CASSTGTGSEAFF.

This clone was counted at least ten times. The read falls 3 residues short of the CDR3 end, and the missing part is taken from the germline J gene. The rearrangement links TRBV20-1 to TRBJ2-7; 10 bases fit TRBD1. Germline-derived CDR1 and CDR2 are DFQATT and SNEGSKA (reference sequence). Germline trimming cut 4 bases from V and 2 bases from J; bases unmatched to any gene: 11. The CDR3 loop spans 16 amino acids. Partial CDR3 DNA: TGCAGTGCTAAAAAGCCGGGACAGGGGCCTCCCTACGAG. This translates into CSAKKPGQGPPYE. The whole CDR3 protein reads CSAKKPGQGPPYEQYF.

This clone was picked up many times. The read gets to within 3 residues of the CDR3 end, and the germline J gene fills in the rest. The chain uses TRBV10-3 and TRBJ1-6; D unresolved. The CDR3 runs 14 residues. Germline loops: CDR1 ENHRY, CDR2 SYGVKD. V was clipped by 6 bases and J by 7 bases, with 13 bases between them. CDR3 protein: CAISPDRRNSPLHF. CDR3 bases read: TGTGCCATCAGCCCCGACCGGCGGAATTCACCC.

This clone was recorded at least ten times. From the germline J gene comes the end of the CDR3, since the read stops 3 residues before it. The chain couples TRBV6-2 or TRBV6-3 to TRBJ1-1; maybe TRBD1 (5 bases). Between the trimmed V and J ends, which lost 2 bases and 7 bases, there was a span of 17 bases. Germline CDR1 MNHEY, CDR2 SVGEGT. This CDR3 comprises 15 residues. Here the CDR3 reads CASSYEFGRTSEAFF. Incomplete CDR3 DNA: TGTGCCAGCAGTTACGAATTCGGTAGGACAAGTGAA.

This clone was counted many times. The CDR3 end falls 3 residues outside the read, so it is completed with the germline J gene. The rearrangement joins TRBV12-5 to TRBJ1-6; D uncertain. Trimming cost V 5 bases and J 10 bases, with 12 bases left between them. The CDR3 extends over 13 amino acids. Germline-derived CDR1 and CDR2 are LGHNT and FRNRAP. The part of the CDR3 DNA that was read is TGTGCTAGTGGTACGGACTTTGGGTCACCC. Translating it yields CASGTDFGSP. From start to end, the CDR3 is CASGTDFGSPLHF.

This clone showed up many times. The read ends 3 residues shy of where the CDR3 ends; the end is completed using the germline J gene. The rearrangement uses TRBV19 and TRBJ1-5; 7 bases line up with TRBD1. Germline V lookup: CDR1 LNHDA, CDR2 SQIVND (reference sequence). The V and J ends lost 7 bases and 1 base, in that order; junction bases with no gene match: 13. The CDR3 covers 17 residues. Partial CDR3 DNA: TGTGCCAGTATTCGAGGTGGGGGACAGCAGAGCAATCAGCCC. Amino acids: CASIRGGGQQSNQP. The CDR3 reads in full as CASIRGGGQQSNQPQHF.

This clone has a count of ten or more. The read terminates 3 residues ahead of where the CDR3 ends, so the germline J gene completes it. V is TRBV5-1 and J is TRBJ2-3; TRBD1 aligns across 7 bases. The J segment lost 6 bases and the V segment lost 0 bases, leaving 1 base of the junction unmatched. Germline assignment: CDR1 SGHRS and CDR2 YFSETQ. CDR3 size: 13 residues. CDR3 DNA (partial): TGCGCCAGCAGCTTGGTCAGGGGGGATACG. Its protein product is CASSLVRGDT. The whole CDR3 protein is CASSLVRGDTQYF.